The clone carrying this T cell receptor (beta chain) showed up many times. These data come from a study of Graves' ophthalmopathy and Graves' hyperthyroidism. Per the germline V gene, CDR1 is MNHNS and CDR2 is SASEGT. The CDR3 consists of 15 residues. The germline V and J ends were trimmed by 3 bases and 1 base, with 12 bases remaining between them. RNA transcripts served as template for amplifying TCR beta CDR3 sequences. The library came from an HTBI-primed first-round RT-PCR and a second-round multiplex PCR. TCRdb re-called the multiplex PCR reads through MiXCR, storing one row per CDR3 protein. Of just over 600,000 distinct CDR3 sequences in the sample, about 20% were seen once.

The sequence derives from a young woman with stable Graves' hyperthyroidism. Some clones in this sample may be carry-over from other donors' samples. Sequencing input: peripheral blood. V usage is TRBV6-1 and J usage is TRBJ1-1; D remains unclear. The DNA for the CDR3 is TGTGCCAGCAGTGAGCGGCAGGCCCAGAACACTGAAGCTTTCTTT. Amino acids: CASSERQAQNTEAFF.